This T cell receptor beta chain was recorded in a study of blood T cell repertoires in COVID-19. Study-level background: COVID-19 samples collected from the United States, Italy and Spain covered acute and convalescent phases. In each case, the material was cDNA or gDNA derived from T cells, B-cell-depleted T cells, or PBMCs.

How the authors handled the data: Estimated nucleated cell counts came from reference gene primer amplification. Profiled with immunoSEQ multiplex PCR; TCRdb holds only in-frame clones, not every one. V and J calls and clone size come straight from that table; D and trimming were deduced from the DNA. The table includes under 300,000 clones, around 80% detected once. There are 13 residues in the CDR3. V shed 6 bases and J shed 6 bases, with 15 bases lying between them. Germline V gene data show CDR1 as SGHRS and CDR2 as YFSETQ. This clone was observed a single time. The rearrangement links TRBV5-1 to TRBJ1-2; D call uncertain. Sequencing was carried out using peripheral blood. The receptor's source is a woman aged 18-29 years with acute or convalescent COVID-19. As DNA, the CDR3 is TGCGCCAGCACCCTTCAAGGAAGCGATGGCTACACCTTC. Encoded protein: CASTLQGSDGYTF. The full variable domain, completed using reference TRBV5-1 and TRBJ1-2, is KAGVTQTPRYLIKTRGQQVTLSCSPISGHRSVSWYQQTPGQGLQFLFEYFSETQRNKGNFPGRFSGRQFSNSRSEMNVSTLELGDSALYLCASTLQGSDGYTFGSGTRLTVV.